This T cell receptor (beta chain) was recorded in a study of cytomegalovirus exposure and HLA in healthy donors. At the level of the study: Among some 400 genotyped donors, roughly 80% fell in the Caucasian-associated ancestry cluster.

The PCR used 60 Vbeta and 13 Jbeta primers. The data were produced by immunoSEQ multiplex PCR, yet TCRdb's version contains in-frame clones alone and is incomplete. The table has around 120,000 clones, around four fifths seen once. The CDR3 has 16 amino acids. Germline lookup yields CDR1 SGHRS and CDR2 YFSETQ. V dropped 0 bases and J dropped 6 bases, with 17 bases sitting between them. Concerning this clone: The antigen is unknown.

Study-level findings and limits: The majority of TCR sequences were rare, yet some public TCRs appeared in many donors.

This TCR came from a human donor in good health. V and J are TRBV5-1 and TRBJ2-3; possibly TRBD1 for D (6 bases). Input material: PBMCs. CDR3 bases: TGCGCCAGCAGCTTGGGACAGGAGGCCGTGGGGGATACGCAGTATTTT. It specifies CASSLGQEAVGDTQYF.